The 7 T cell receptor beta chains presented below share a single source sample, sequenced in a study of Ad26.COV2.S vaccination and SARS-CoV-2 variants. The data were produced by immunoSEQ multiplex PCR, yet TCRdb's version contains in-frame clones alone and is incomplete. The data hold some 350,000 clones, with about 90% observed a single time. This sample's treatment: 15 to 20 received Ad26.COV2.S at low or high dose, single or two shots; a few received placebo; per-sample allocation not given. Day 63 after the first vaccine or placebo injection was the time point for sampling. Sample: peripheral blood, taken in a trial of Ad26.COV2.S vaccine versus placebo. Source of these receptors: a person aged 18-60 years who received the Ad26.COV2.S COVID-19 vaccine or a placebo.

The CDR3, as DNA: TGCGCCAGCAGCCACGGGACAGCCGACTATGGCTACACCTTC. Its protein is CASSHGTADYGYTF. The V and J genes are TRBV4-3 and TRBJ1-2; 7 nucleotides align to TRBD1. CDR1 and CDR2 (germline): LGHNA, YSLEER. Unmatched junction bases numbered 4, after V lost 3 bases and J lost 3 bases. The length of the CDR3 is 14 residues.

The CDR3: CASSLSGGGPDTQYF. The CDR3 DNA follows: TGTGCCAGCAGCTTATCTGGGGGAGGTCCAGATACGCAGTATTTT. V usage is TRBV11-1 and J usage is TRBJ2-3; D is possibly TRBD2 (6 bases). Trimming cost V 2 bases and J 4 bases, with 13 bases left between them. In germline, CDR1 is SGHAT, CDR2 FQDESV (reference sequence). This CDR3 comprises 15 residues.

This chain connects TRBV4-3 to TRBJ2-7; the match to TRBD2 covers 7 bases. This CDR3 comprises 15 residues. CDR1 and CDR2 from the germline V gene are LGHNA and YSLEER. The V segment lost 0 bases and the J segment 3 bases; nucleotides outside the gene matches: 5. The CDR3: CASSQDERGLYEQYF. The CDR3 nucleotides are TGCGCCAGCAGCCAAGATGAGCGGGGCCTCTACGAGCAGTACTTC.

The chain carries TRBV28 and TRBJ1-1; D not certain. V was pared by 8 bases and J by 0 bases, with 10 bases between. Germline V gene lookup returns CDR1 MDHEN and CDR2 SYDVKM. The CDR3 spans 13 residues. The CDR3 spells CASGEVLNTEAFF. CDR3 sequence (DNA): TGTGCCAGCGGGGAGGTGCTGAACACTGAAGCTTTCTTT.

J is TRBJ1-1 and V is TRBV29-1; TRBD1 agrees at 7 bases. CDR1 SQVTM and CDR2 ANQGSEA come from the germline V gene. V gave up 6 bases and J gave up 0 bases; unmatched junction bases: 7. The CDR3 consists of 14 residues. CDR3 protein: CSVLQGGLNTEAFF. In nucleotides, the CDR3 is TGCAGCGTGTTGCAGGGGGGCCTGAACACTGAAGCTTTCTTT.

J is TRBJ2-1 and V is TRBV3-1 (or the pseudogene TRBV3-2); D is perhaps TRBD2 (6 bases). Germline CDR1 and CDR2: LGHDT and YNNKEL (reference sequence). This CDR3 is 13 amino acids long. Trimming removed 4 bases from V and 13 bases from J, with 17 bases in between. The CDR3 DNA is TGTGCCAGCAGCCGGGGGGAGAGAAGGCCCCAGTTCTTC. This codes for CASSRGERRPQFF.

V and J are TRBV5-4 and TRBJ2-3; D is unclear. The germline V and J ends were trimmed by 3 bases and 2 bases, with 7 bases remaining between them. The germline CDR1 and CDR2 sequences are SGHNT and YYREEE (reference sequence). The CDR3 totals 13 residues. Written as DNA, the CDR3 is TGTGCCAGCAGCTGGGAATACACAGATACGCAGTATTTT. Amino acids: CASSWEYTDTQYF.